One TCR beta chain is described in this entry. Profiled with immunoSEQ multiplex PCR; TCRdb holds only in-frame clones, not every one. Of about 220,000 clones listed, roughly 85% are singletons. This sample stems from a study of blood T cell repertoires in COVID-19. This CDR3 spans 15 amino acids. Germline V lookup: CDR1 LNHDA, CDR2 SQIVND (reference sequence). Trimming took 3 bases from V and 3 from J; bases not matched to a gene: 5. The sample was peripheral blood. V and J are TRBV19 and TRBJ2-3; 8 nucleotides align to TRBD1. The receptor was derived from a woman in her 70s with COVID-19, enrolled during active disease. CDR3 region: CASSIGQGQTDTQYF. The CDR3 bases are TGTGCCAGTAGTATCGGACAGGGACAAACAGATACGCAGTATTTT.